This T cell receptor beta chain was identified in a study of T cell changes during pregnancy in multiple sclerosis. Looked up from germline, CDR1 is SEHNR and CDR2 is FQNEAQ (reference sequence). The CDR3 loop spans 13 amino acids. Trimming removed 1 base at V and 7 bases at J, with 10 bases between. Measured with immunoSEQ multiplex PCR; TCRdb has only the in-frame clones, and not every one. The sample includes tens of thousands of clones, roughly 92% seen only once; the top ten take about 2%. This TCR was sampled from a female donor with multiple sclerosis, enrolled in a pregnancy study. V usage is TRBV7-9 and J usage is TRBJ1-2; D ambiguous. The specimen comprised peripheral blood, sampled in the second trimester of pregnancy. This chain's CDR3 is CASSLGAEGGYTF. The CDR3 region has the DNA TGTGCCAGCAGCTTAGGGGCTGAGGGTGGCTACACCTTC.